The 6 T cell receptor beta chains in this list originate from one sample, sequenced in a study of CD8+ T cells in alopecia areata. Treatment denoted: oral pan-JAK inhibitor, 5-10 mg twice daily. Extraction and reverse transcription of RNA yielded cDNA as the sequencing template. This table comes from immunoSEQ multiplex PCR, and its TCRdb copy is limited to in-frame clones, with some not included. The sample contains some 100,000 clones, about 54% of which appear only once. The sample here was CD8+ T cells sorted from blood, taken at week 4, from a patient treated with tofacitinib. These TCRs come from a human donor with alopecia areata.

DNA for the CDR3: TGTGCCAGCAGCTTCGAAGGGGGTAGCTCCTACAATGAGCAGTTCTTC. Protein sequence: CASSFEGGSSYNEQFF. The V and J genes are TRBV11-2 and TRBJ2-1; D may be TRBD1 (6 bases). The CDR3 length is 16 residues. Between the trimmed V and J ends, which lost 3 bases and 0 bases, there was a span of 12 bases. Per the germline V gene, CDR1 is SGHAT and CDR2 is FQNNGV.

This chain links TRBV7-9 with TRBJ2-5; the match to TRBD2 covers 11 bases. The trim removed 5 bases at V and 1 base at J, leaving 9 bases unmatched. The length of the CDR3 is 17 residues. CDR1 is SEHNR and CDR2 is FQNEAQ in the germline V gene (reference sequence). DNA of the CDR3: TGTGCCAGCAGCCCACACGCTAGCGGGGGGATCCAAGAGACCCAGTACTTC. Amino acid sequence: CASSPHASGGIQETQYF.

J is TRBJ1-1 and V is TRBV19; D not resolved. V lost 5 bases and J 11 bases, leaving 12 bases between the germline ends. There are 11 residues in the CDR3. CDR1 is LNHDA, CDR2 SQIVND, per germline (reference sequence). DNA for the CDR3: TGTGCCAGTAGTTCCGATGGTGGGGCTTTCTTT. As protein: CASSSDGGAFF.

The CDR3 sequence is CASSLPPQQENEQYF. CDR3 bases: TGTGCCAGCAGTTTACCCCCCCAACAGGAAAACGAGCAGTACTTC. The rearrangement uses TRBV28 and TRBJ2-7, with a possible D match to TRBD1 (5 bases). V lost 2 bases to trimming and J lost 5 bases, with 16 bases between them. Germline lookup yields CDR1 MDHEN and CDR2 SYDVKM. This CDR3 is built from 15 residues.

Here the CDR3 reads CASSLIWQHEQYF. The CDR3, as DNA: TGTGCCAGCAGTTTGATATGGCAGCACGAGCAGTACTTC. J is TRBJ2-7 and V is TRBV27; no reliable D call. Germline loops: CDR1 MNHEY, CDR2 SMNVEV (reference sequence). V dropped 3 bases and J dropped 5 bases, with 11 bases sitting between them. CDR3 length: 13 amino acids.

The rearrangement joins TRBV29-1 to TRBJ1-1, with a tentative D call TRBD1 (5 bases). Germline V gives CDR1 SQVTM, CDR2 ANQGSEA. This CDR3 comprises 12 residues. V was shortened by 4 bases and J by 1 base, with 7 bases between the two germline ends. The CDR3 region has the DNA TGCAGCGTTGTTGGGGGGAACACTGAAGCTTTCTTT. Translation: CSVVGGNTEAFF.